Listed below are T cell receptor beta chains from one sample, sequenced in a study of CXCR3-negative and CXCR3-positive naive CD8 T cells. Reprocessing the 5' RACE reads, TCRdb reports a single entry for every CDR3 protein and omits DNA. The sample shows fewer than 95,000 distinct CDR3 sequences, and about 1.5% sits with its ten largest clones. Material: naive CXCR3- CD8+ T cells from blood. The receptors were gathered from a human donor in good health. Some clones in this sample may be carry-over from other donors' samples. Both conserved end residues are part of each CDR3. Not all rows give a size; the values are once, few, many and, for expanded clones, a class.

CDR3,J,V,size
CASSKDGQVAYGYTF,TRBJ1-2,TRBV21-1,NA
CSARDIAGGPSYEQYF,TRBJ2-7,TRBV20-1,NA
CASSLARISYEQYF,TRBJ2-7,TRBV7-2,NA
CASSVHQGVGNTEAFF,TRBJ1-1,TRBV9,NA
CASSQDPGDRSTEAFF,TRBJ1-1,TRBV4-3,NA
CASSWDRLSNEQFF,TRBJ2-1,TRBV5-6,NA
CSPLINTEAFF,TRBJ1-1,TRBV29-1,NA
CATSPRSGSDEQFF,TRBJ2-1,TRBV15,NA
CSARDPTLDYEQYF,TRBJ2-7,TRBV20-1,NA
CASSLNQGPSYEQYF,TRBJ2-7,TRBV5-1,NA
CSSFPGGAGSYNEQFF,TRBJ2-1,TRBV29-1,NA
CSAPKLGSSYNEQFF,TRBJ2-1,TRBV20-1,NA
CSAKTLAGEGNEQFF,TRBJ2-1,TRBV20-1,NA
CASIQLADSTDTQYF,TRBJ2-3,TRBV7-9,NA
CASTPTGDNEQFF,TRBJ2-1,TRBV7-9,NA
CASSSLLAVEAGELFF,TRBJ2-2,TRBV7-2,medium-sized
CASSFGGGTDTQYF,TRBJ2-3,TRBV7-2,NA
CASSSGQGLSYEQYF,TRBJ2-7,TRBV28,NA
CSVEDPISQYYNEQFF,TRBJ2-1,TRBV29-1,NA
CASSADIDGYTF,TRBJ1-2,TRBV9,NA
CASSPPEYEQYF,TRBJ2-7,TRBV7-9,NA
CSVASLAGVSSYNEQFF,TRBJ2-1,TRBV29-1,NA
CASSLAGTGDTQYF,TRBJ2-3,TRBV7-6,NA
CSVVWRGETQYF,TRBJ2-5,TRBV29-1,NA
CASSSRGGDEQYF,TRBJ2-7,TRBV28,NA
CASSPYIDEQYF,TRBJ2-7,TRBV28,NA
CAISESPTSGNNEQFF,TRBJ2-1,TRBV10-3,NA
CASTSTGGLYNEQFF,TRBJ2-1,TRBV7-3,NA
CASSLGRADITYEQYF,TRBJ2-7,TRBV7-9,NA
CATSRGITGVAYEQYF,TRBJ2-7,TRBV15,NA
CSVDGSTGSGPTYEQYF,TRBJ2-7,TRBV29-1,NA
CASTEGTGNTEAFF,TRBJ1-1,TRBV5-1,NA
CASSLRGQGNTEAFF,TRBJ1-1,TRBV11-2,NA
CASSWEGFTNSPLHF,TRBJ1-6,TRBV5-5,NA
CASSPSSGVNTGELFF,TRBJ2-2,TRBV12-3/TRBV12-4,NA
CSVKGSSSPGYTF,TRBJ1-2,TRBV29-1,NA
CASYRPRLGTEDYNEQFF,TRBJ2-1,TRBV28,NA
CASSANGRTYDNQPQHF,TRBJ1-5,TRBV6-6,NA
CAWSEGGPDGYTF,TRBJ1-2,TRBV30,NA
CASSLLTWTSSSGANVLTF,TRBJ2-6,TRBV7-9,NA
CASRGADKNTGELFF,TRBJ2-2,TRBV28,NA
CASSQVLEHNEQFF,TRBJ2-1,TRBV4-2,NA
CASSFRTGGNTGELFF,TRBJ2-2,TRBV5-1,NA
CASSLGDREDTQYF,TRBJ2-3,TRBV11-2,NA
CASSLEPGSYEQYF,TRBJ2-7,TRBV5-1,NA
CASSEGADNQPQHF,TRBJ1-5,TRBV2,NA
CSVEDLRNEQFF,TRBJ2-1,TRBV29-1,NA
CSVVGAGGKIYGYTF,TRBJ1-2,TRBV29-1,NA
CASSLDWGTGNTIYF,TRBJ1-3,TRBV7-6,NA
CSVRTGAYEQYF,TRBJ2-7,TRBV29-1,NA
CASSPLSYEQYF,TRBJ2-7,TRBV28,NA
CASSWFRGLGDNEQFF,TRBJ2-1,TRBV7-8,NA